The clone carrying this TCR beta chain was seen more than once but under ten times. Its antigen remains unknown. The CDR3 runs 11 residues. V lost 4 bases, J lost 6 bases, and 9 bases lay in between. Germline V gene lookup returns CDR1 SQVTM and CDR2 ANQGSEA. Making use of molecular barcodes, quantitative 5'-RACE generated TCR beta libraries. TCRdb re-derived calls from the 5' RACE reads in MiXCR, one entry per CDR3 protein. Among some 340,000 distinct CDR3 sequences listed, around 15% were seen once. This specimen comes from a study of CD8 T cells in ankylosing spondylitis. Study results and caveats: In ankylosing spondylitis patients, matched synovial fluid reportedly showed significant enrichment of disease-linked clones. Earlier literature documents some of the motif variants in reactive arthritis synovial fluid and blood. The study identified a TCR beta motif of roughly eight highly homologous variants that appeared characteristic of ankylosing spondylitis blood.

The chain joins TRBV29-1 to TRBJ1-1; no firm D call. Input material: blood, either unsorted or a sorted T cell fraction (not recorded which). The source is a male donor with ankylosing spondylitis or in good health (not recorded which). The CDR3 here is CSVARSAEAFF. The CDR3 DNA is TGCAGCGTTGCCAGGTCCGCTGAAGCTTTCTTT.